This T cell receptor (beta chain) was identified during a study of blood T cell repertoires in COVID-19. Authors' data handling: The authors estimated nucleated cell counts from reference gene primer amplification. Assay used: immunoSEQ multiplex PCR; TCRdb lists only in-frame clones, some missing. The V and J calls and clone size were taken over from that table, and D and trimming were inferred from the DNA. The repertoire has around 330,000 clones, around 90% of them found once; the top ten carry approximately 5.5%. The study drew participants aged about 18 to 89 years from some 24 US areas. Clinical history reported by participants formed the basis on which cohorts were assigned. Each recovered donor of Cohort 3 presented with two negative PCRs, clearance, or symptom resolution. The table lists this clone with a count of one. Germline CDR1 reads MDHEN; CDR2 reads SYDVKM. CDR3 length: 19 residues. V lost 2 bases and J lost 0, with 19 bases in between.

This TCR was recovered from a man aged 60 to 69 who had recovered from COVID-19. The rearrangement uses TRBV28 and TRBJ1-4, with no clear D. Sequenced material: PBMCs or T cells enriched from blood (not recorded which). In DNA form, the CDR3 reads TGTGCCAGCAGTTTAAACCACGGAGCTCCAACCCCAACTAATGAAAAACTGTTTTTT. This encodes CASSLNHGAPTPTNEKLFF.